The clone carrying this T cell receptor beta chain was detected ten times or more. The sample belongs to a study of CD8 T cells in ankylosing spondylitis. Trimming removed 3 bases from V and 14 bases from J, with 15 bases in between. Germline CDR1 DFQATT, CDR2 SNEGSKA (reference sequence). The CDR3 is 11 residues long. In TCRdb, the 5' RACE reads were re-called with MiXCR into one record per CDR3 protein. The sample yields approximately 180,000 distinct CDR3 sequences, roughly 20% seen once. V and J are TRBV20-1 and TRBJ2-3; D is perhaps TRBD2 (6 bases). Sequenced material: blood, either unsorted or a sorted T cell fraction (not recorded which). The sequence was collected from a male donor under 30 with ankylosing spondylitis or in good health (not recorded which). Here the CDR3 DNA reads TGCAGTGCTAGCTCCGGCGGGGTTGGGTATTTT. It is translated as CSASSGGVGYF.